This TCR beta chain originates from a study of blood T cell repertoires in COVID-19. Study-level information: COVID-19 samples from acute and convalescent phases originated in the United States, Italy and Spain. In each case, the material was cDNA or gDNA derived from T cells, B-cell-depleted T cells, or PBMCs.

Germline trimming cut 2 bases from V and 10 bases from J; bases unmatched to any gene: 9. CDR1 LGHNT and CDR2 FRNRAP come from the germline V gene. The CDR3 length is 16 residues. Original data processing: Estimates of nucleated cell counts were drawn from the amplification of reference gene primers. TCRdb keeps only in-frame clones here, not all; method: immunoSEQ multiplex PCR. V, J and clone size are those of that table, while D and trimming were read from the DNA. Of around 300,000 clones listed, 85% to 90% are singletons. Sequenced material: peripheral blood. The sequence was collected from a middle-aged woman with acute or convalescent COVID-19. This rearrangement joins TRBV12-5 to TRBJ1-6; 9 bases line up with TRBD1. The CDR3 is CASGLPAGTGRSPLHF. In DNA, the CDR3 is TGTGCTAGTGGTTTGCCCGCCGGGACAGGGCGCTCACCCCTCCACTTT.